The clone carrying this T cell receptor (beta chain) was recorded at least ten times. Its antigen is unidentified. The data are from a study of T cell repertoires in cytomegalovirus infection. Whole-study context: CMV epitopes that were recently identified and HLA-C-restricted were used alongside well-studied HLA-B-restricted ones. Through public TCR beta signatures, both CMV infection and matching HLA type were indicated. General observations from the study: In two of eight donors, the top clonotype was HLA-C-restricted CMV-specific.

TCRdb used MiXCR to reprocess the reads, holding one entry per CDR3 protein. The sample has about 890,000 distinct CDR3 sequences, under 40% seen once. J gave up 0 bases and V 6 bases, and 6 bases lay outside the gene matches. This CDR3 spans 15 amino acids. The chain combines TRBV12-3 or TRBV12-4 with TRBJ2-3; 7 nucleotides align to TRBD2. This specimen consisted of cultured CD8+ T cells from PBMCs, obtained from culture after CMV antigen stimulation. The TCR was taken from a human donor in good health (CMV status not recorded). Some clones in this sample may be carry-over from other donors' samples. CDR3 sequence (DNA): TGTGCCAGCAGCAACGGACTAGAAAGCACAGATACGCAGTATTTT. This sequence encodes CASSNGLESTDTQYF.